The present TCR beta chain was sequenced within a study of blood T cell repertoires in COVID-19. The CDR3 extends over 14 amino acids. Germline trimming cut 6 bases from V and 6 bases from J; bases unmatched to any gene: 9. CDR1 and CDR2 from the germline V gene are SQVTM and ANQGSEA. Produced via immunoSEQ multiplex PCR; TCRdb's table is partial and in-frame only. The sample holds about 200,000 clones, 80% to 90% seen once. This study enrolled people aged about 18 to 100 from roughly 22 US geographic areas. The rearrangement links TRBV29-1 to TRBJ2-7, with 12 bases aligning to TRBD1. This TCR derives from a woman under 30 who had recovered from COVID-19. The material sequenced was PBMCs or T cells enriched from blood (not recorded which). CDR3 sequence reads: CSVDAGTGGGEQYF. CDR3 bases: TGCAGCGTCGATGCCGGGACAGGGGGCGGCGAGCAGTACTTC.